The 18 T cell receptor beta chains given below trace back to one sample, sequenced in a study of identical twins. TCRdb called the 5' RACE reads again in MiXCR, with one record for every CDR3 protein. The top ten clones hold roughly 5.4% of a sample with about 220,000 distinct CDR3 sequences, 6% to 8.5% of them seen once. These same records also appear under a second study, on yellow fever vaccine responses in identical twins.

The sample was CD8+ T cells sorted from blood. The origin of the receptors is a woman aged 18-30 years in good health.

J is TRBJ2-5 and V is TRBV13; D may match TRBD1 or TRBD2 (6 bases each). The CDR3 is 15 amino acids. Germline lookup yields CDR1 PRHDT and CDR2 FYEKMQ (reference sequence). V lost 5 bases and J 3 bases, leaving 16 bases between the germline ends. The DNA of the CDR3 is TGTGCCAGCAGCCTCGGTGGGGGCGGGAAAGAGACCCAGTACTTC. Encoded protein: CASSLGGGGKETQYF.

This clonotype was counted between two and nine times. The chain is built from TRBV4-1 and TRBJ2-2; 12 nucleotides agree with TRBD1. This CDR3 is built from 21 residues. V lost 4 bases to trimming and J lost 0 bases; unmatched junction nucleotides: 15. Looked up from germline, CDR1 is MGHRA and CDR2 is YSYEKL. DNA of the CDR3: TGCGCCAGCAGCCTAAGAGGGACAGGGGGCCCCTATTCCGCGAACACCGGGGAGCTGTTTTTT. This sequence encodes CASSLRGTGGPYSANTGELFF.

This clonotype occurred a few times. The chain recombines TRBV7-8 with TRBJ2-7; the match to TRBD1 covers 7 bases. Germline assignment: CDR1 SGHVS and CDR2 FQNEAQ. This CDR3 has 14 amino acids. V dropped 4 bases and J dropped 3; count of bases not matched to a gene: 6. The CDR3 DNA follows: TGTGCCAGCAGCTCCCGGGACAGATTCTACGAGCAGTACGTC. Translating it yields CASSSRDRFYEQYV.

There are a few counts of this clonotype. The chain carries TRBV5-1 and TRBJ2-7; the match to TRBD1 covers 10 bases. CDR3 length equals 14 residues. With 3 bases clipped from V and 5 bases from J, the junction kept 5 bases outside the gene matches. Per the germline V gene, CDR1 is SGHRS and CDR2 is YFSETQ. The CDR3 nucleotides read TGCGCCAGCAGCTCCCGACAGGGGGCCCACGAGCAGTACTTC. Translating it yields CASSSRQGAHEQYF.

This CDR3 reads CASSGEPGLAGGLYEQYF. The CDR3 coding sequence is TGTGCCAGCAGCGGGGAACCGGGACTAGCGGGAGGATTGTACGAGCAGTACTTC. V and J are TRBV14 and TRBJ2-7; TRBD2 matches 15 bases. Germline lookup yields CDR1 SGHDN and CDR2 FVKESK. This CDR3 contains 18 residues. The V and J ends lost 5 bases and 4 bases, in that order; junction bases with no gene match: 12. Full variable domain (rest looked up from reference TRBV14 and TRBJ2-7): EAGVTQFPSHSVIEKGQTVTLRCDPISGHDNLYWYRRVMGKEIKFLLHFVKESKQDESGMPNNRFLAERTGGTYSTLKVQPAELEDSGVYFCASSGEPGLAGGLYEQYFGPGTRLTVT.

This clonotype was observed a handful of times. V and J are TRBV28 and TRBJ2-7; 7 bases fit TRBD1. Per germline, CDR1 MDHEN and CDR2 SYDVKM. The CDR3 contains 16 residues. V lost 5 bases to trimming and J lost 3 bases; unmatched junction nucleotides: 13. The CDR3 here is CASSPQTGRTSYEQYV. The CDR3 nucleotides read TGTGCCAGCAGTCCCCAGACAGGGCGAACTAGCTACGAGCAGTACGTC.

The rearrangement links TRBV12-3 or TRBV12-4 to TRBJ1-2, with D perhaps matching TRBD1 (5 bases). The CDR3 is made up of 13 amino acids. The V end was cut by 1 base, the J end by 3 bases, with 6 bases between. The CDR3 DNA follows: TGTGCCAGCAGTTTAGGACAGCACTATGGCTACACCTTC. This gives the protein CASSLGQHYGYTF.

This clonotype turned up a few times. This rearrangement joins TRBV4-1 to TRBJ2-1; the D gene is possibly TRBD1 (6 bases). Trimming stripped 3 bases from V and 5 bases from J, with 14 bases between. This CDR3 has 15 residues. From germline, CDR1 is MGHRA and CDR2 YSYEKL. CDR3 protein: CASSQVQGFNNEQFF. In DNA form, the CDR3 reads TGCGCCAGCAGCCAGGTACAGGGTTTTAACAATGAGCAGTTCTTC.

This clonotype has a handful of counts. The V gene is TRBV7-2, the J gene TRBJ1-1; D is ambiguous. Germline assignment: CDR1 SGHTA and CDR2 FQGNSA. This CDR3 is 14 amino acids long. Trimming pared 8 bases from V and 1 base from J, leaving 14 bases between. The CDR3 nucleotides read TGTGCCAGCCCCCCTATTAGGGCGAACACTGAAGCTTTCTTT. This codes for CASPPIRANTEAFF.

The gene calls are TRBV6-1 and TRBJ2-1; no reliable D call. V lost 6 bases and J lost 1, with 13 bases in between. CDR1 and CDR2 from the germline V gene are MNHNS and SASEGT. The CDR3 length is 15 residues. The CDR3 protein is CASRKLLGSYNEQFF. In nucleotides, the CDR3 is TGTGCCAGCAGAAAATTGTTGGGGTCCTACAATGAGCAGTTCTTC.

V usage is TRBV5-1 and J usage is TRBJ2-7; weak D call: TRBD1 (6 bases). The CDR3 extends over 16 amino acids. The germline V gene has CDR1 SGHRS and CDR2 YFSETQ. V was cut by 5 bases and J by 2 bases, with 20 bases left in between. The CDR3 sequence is CASRQIGGTGPYEQYF. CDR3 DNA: TGCGCCAGCAGACAAATAGGGGGAACGGGCCCCTACGAGCAGTACTTC.

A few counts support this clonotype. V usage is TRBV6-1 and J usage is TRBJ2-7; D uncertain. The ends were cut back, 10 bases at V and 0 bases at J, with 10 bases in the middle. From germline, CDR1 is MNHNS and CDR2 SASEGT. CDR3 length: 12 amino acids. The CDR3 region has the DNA TGTGCCACGGGCAGGATCTCCTACGAGCAGTACTTC. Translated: CATGRISYEQYF.

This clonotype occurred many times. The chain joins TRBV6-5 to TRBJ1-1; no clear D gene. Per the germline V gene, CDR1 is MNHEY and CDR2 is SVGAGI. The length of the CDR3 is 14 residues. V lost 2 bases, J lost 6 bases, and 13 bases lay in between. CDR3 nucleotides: TGTGCCAGCAGTTACGGCCGGGCGGCAGCTGAAGCTTTCTTT. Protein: CASSYGRAAAEAFF.

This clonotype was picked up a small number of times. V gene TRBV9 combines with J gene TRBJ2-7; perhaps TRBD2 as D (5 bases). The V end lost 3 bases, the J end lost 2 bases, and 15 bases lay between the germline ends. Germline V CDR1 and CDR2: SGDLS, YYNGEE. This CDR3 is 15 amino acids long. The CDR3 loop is CASSAGSGITYEQYF. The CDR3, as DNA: TGTGCCAGCAGCGCAGGCAGCGGAATAACCTACGAGCAGTACTTC.

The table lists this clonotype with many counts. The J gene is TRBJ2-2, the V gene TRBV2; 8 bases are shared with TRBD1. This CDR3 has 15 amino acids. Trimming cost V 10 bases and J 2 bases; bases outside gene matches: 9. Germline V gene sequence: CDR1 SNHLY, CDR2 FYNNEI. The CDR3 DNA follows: TGTGCCACCTATACTGGACAGGGTAACACCGGGGAGCTGTTTTTT. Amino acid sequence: CATYTGQGNTGELFF.

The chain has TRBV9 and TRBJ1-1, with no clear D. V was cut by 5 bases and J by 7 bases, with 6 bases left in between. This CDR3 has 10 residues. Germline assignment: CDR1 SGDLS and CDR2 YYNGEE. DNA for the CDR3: TGTGCCAGCAGGGCCCATGAAGCTTTCTTT. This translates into CASRAHEAFF. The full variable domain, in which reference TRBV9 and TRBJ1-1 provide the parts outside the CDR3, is DSGVTQTPKHLITATGQRVTLRCSPRSGDLSVYWYQQSLDQGLQFLIQYYNGEERAKGNILERFSAQQFPDLHSELNLSSLELGDSALYFCASRAHEAFFGQGTRLTVV.

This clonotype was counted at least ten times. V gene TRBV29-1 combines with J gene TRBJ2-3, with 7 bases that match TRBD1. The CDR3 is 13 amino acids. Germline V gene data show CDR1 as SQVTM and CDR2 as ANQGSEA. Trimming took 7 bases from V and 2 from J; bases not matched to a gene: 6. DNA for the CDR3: TGCAGCGCCTCGGGACAGACCACAGATACGCAGTATTTT. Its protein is CSASGQTTDTQYF.

The CDR3 sequence: CSASGGSYEQYF. CDR3 in DNA: TGCAGTGCTAGCGGGGGGTCCTACGAGCAGTACTTC. The V call is TRBV20-1, the J call TRBJ2-7, with 7 bases aligning to TRBD2. Trimming cost V 3 bases and J 1 base; bases outside gene matches: 0. CDR3 length: 12 amino acids. The germline gives CDR1 DFQATT, CDR2 SNEGSKA (reference sequence).